The clone carrying this TCR beta chain showed up just a few times. The data were obtained in a study of T cell changes during pregnancy in multiple sclerosis. Produced via immunoSEQ multiplex PCR; TCRdb's table is partial and in-frame only. The sample carries 80,000 to 130,000 clones, almost 95% recorded once. Germline-derived CDR1 and CDR2 are SGDLS and YYNGEE. V lost 4 bases and J 7 bases, leaving 14 bases between the germline ends. CDR3 length equals 13 residues. V gene TRBV9 combines with J gene TRBJ1-2; maybe TRBD1 (5 bases). This sequence was found in a female donor with multiple sclerosis, enrolled in a pregnancy study. Specimen: peripheral blood, collected before pregnancy. The CDR3 region has the DNA TGTGCCAGCAGCCCTTCCGGCAGGGCTGGCTACACCTTC. This sequence encodes CASSPSGRAGYTF.